This entry lists 28 T cell receptor beta chains sequenced from one sample in a study of T cells in localized non-small cell lung cancer. Sequencing used immunoSEQ multiplex PCR; TCRdb keeps in-frame clones, though not all of them. The sample has tens of thousands of clones, about 87% seen once. The source was PBMCs, collected before any cancer treatment. These receptors originate from a man between 40 and 70 years old with stage II squamous cell lung carcinoma.

The chain links TRBV5-1 to TRBJ2-3; possible D gene TRBD1, 6 bases. This CDR3 spans 16 amino acids. V was pared by 1 base and J by 0 bases, with 12 bases between. Germline lookup yields CDR1 SGHRS and CDR2 YFSETQ. CDR3 in amino acids: CASSLPGHKSTDTQYF. The CDR3 bases are TGCGCCAGCAGCTTGCCGGGACACAAAAGCACAGATACGCAGTATTTT.

CDR3 residues: CASSGQGGNQPQHF. CDR3 coding DNA: TGTGCCAGCAGTGGACAGGGAGGCAATCAGCCCCAGCATTTT. This chain connects TRBV27 to TRBJ1-5; 8 bases match TRBD1. Germline values: CDR1 MNHEY, CDR2 SMNVEV (reference sequence). The length of the CDR3 is 14 residues. Trimming at V came to 5 bases and at J to 2 bases, leaving 2 bases not matched to a gene.

The chain has TRBV19 and TRBJ1-1; D gene unclear. Trimming took 4 bases from V and 6 from J, leaving 9 bases between them. Germline V lookup: CDR1 LNHDA, CDR2 SQIVND (reference sequence). This CDR3 has 12 amino acids. DNA for the CDR3: TGTGCCAGTAGTAATGGGTATGCTGAAGCTTTCTTT. This translates into CASSNGYAEAFF.

J is TRBJ2-2 and V is TRBV2; 8 positions match TRBD1. The germline V gene has CDR1 SNHLY and CDR2 FYNNEI. The junction had 0 bases not matched to a gene; V was cut back by 4 bases and J by 5 bases. CDR3 length: 13 residues. CDR3 loop: CASSGQGTGELFF. In DNA form, the CDR3 reads TGTGCCAGCAGTGGACAGGGGACCGGGGAGCTGTTTTTT.

This chain links TRBV28 with TRBJ1-3, with a tentative D call TRBD1 (5 bases). The CDR3 has 15 amino acids. V was clipped by 5 bases and J by 0 bases, with 11 bases between them. Germline assignment: CDR1 MDHEN and CDR2 SYDVKM. The CDR3 nucleotides are TGTGCCAGCAGTCTCGGGGGGGACTCTGGAAACACCATATATTTT. Its protein is CASSLGGDSGNTIYF.

This clone was seen a handful of times. The chain has TRBV30 and TRBJ1-1; perhaps TRBD1 as D (6 bases). This CDR3 has 13 residues. The germline V gene encodes CDR1 GTSNPN and CDR2 SVGIG (reference sequence). The V end was cut by 0 bases, the J end by 3 bases, with 8 bases between. Written as DNA, the CDR3 is TGTGCCTGGAGTGTACAGGGCGACACTGAAGCTTTCTTT. It is translated as CAWSVQGDTEAFF.

The chain carries TRBV20-1 and TRBJ2-4; 8 positions match TRBD1. The CDR3 covers 11 residues. Germline CDR1 and CDR2: DFQATT and SNEGSKA (reference sequence). The trim removed 5 bases at V and 6 bases at J, leaving 0 bases unmatched. CDR3 in amino acids: CSAGQGNIQYF. As DNA, the CDR3 is TGCAGTGCTGGACAGGGAAACATTCAGTACTTC.

The chain joins TRBV12-5 to TRBJ2-3, with no clear D. The CDR3 runs 11 residues. Germline V lookup: CDR1 LGHNT, CDR2 FRNRAP. Trimming shortened V by 6 bases and J by 9 bases, and 10 bases separated the two germline ends. CDR3 amino acids: CASGSTRTQYF. CDR3 DNA: TGTGCTAGTGGGAGCACACGCACGCAGTATTTT. Complete variable domain (other parts from reference TRBV12-5 and TRBJ2-3): DARVTQTPRHKVTEMGQEVTMRCQPILGHNTVFWYRQTMMQGLELLAYFRNRAPLDDSGMPKDRFSAEMPDATLATLKIQPSEPRDSAVYFCASGSTRTQYFGPGTRLTVL.

Turning to this clone: At the DNA level, this CDR3 is encoded by other sequences in the same sample as well. The rearrangement links TRBV29-1 to TRBJ2-7; tentatively, D is TRBD1 or TRBD2 (6 bases each). The CDR3 runs to 14 residues. Trimming removed 4 bases from V and 3 bases from J, with 16 bases in between. Looked up from germline, CDR1 is SQVTM and CDR2 is ANQGSEA. CDR3 protein: CSVVPAGHLYEQYF. DNA for the CDR3: TGCAGCGTTGTCCCGGCGGGACACCTCTACGAGCAGTACTTC.

This rearrangement joins TRBV15 to TRBJ1-2, with D maybe TRBD1 (5 bases). The CDR3 is 15 residues long. Germline V lookup: CDR1 LNHNV, CDR2 YYDKDF (reference sequence). V was shortened by 3 bases and J by 4 bases, with 15 bases between the two germline ends. The CDR3: CATSRTPDRSYGYTF. CDR3 nucleotides: TGTGCCACCAGCAGGACTCCTGACAGATCCTATGGCTACACCTTC.

The chain combines TRBV6-5 with TRBJ2-3; 8 bases match TRBD1. The germline V gene has CDR1 MNHEY and CDR2 SVGAGI. The CDR3 is made up of 14 amino acids. With V trimmed by 6 bases and J by 6 bases, 8 bases remained unmatched. The CDR3 region is CASSQLDRGDTQYF. The CDR3, as DNA: TGTGCCAGCAGCCAATTAGACAGGGGTGATACGCAGTATTTT.

The chain is built from TRBV9 and TRBJ2-7; the D gene is possibly TRBD1 (5 bases). V lost 4 bases, J lost 6 bases, and 17 bases lay in between. CDR1 SGDLS and CDR2 YYNGEE come from the germline V gene. The CDR3 is 14 amino acids. CDR3 nucleotide sequence: TGTGCCAGCAGCCCGACCAGGGCGAGACGCGAGCAGTACTTC. Amino acids: CASSPTRARREQYF. The full variable domain, rest sourced from reference TRBV9 and TRBJ2-7, is DSGVTQTPKHLITATGQRVTLRCSPRSGDLSVYWYQQSLDQGLQFLIQYYNGEERAKGNILERFSAQQFPDLHSELNLSSLELGDSALYFCASSPTRARREQYFGPGTRLTVT.

This chain joins TRBV4-3 and TRBJ2-7; D ambiguous. CDR1 and CDR2 from the germline V gene are LGHNA and YSLEER. The CDR3 contains 15 residues. Trimming took off 0 bases at V and 2 bases at J, with 11 bases between the two ends. CDR3 protein: CASSQDSANTYEQYF. The CDR3 nucleotides read TGCGCCAGCAGCCAAGACTCCGCGAACACCTACGAGCAGTACTTC.

This sequence joins TRBV19 and TRBJ1-1, with 7 nucleotides matching TRBD1. In germline, CDR1 is LNHDA, CDR2 SQIVND (reference sequence). CDR3 size: 12 residues. J lost 8 bases, V lost 5 bases, and 5 bases had no gene match. The CDR3 is CASSERTGEAFF. The CDR3 DNA follows: TGTGCCAGTAGTGAGAGGACAGGCGAAGCTTTCTTT.

The chain couples TRBV27 to TRBJ1-1, with D unresolved. The CDR3 is 13 residues long. Germline CDR1 reads MNHEY; CDR2 reads SMNVEV (reference sequence). V lost 5 bases and J 1 base, leaving 8 bases between the germline ends. The CDR3 bases are TGTGCCAGCAGTATTGTGGCGAACACTGAAGCTTTCTTT. Encoded protein: CASSIVANTEAFF.

This sequence joins TRBV7-6 and TRBJ2-1; D call uncertain. CDR3 size: 15 residues. Per germline, CDR1 SGHVS and CDR2 FNYEAQ. Between the trimmed V and J ends, which lost 7 bases and 0 bases, there was a span of 13 bases. CDR3 in DNA: TGTGCCAGCACCCCGAACCTGGGCTCCTACAATGAGCAGTTCTTC. Its protein is CASTPNLGSYNEQFF.

This chain uses TRBV9 with TRBJ1-4; D not resolved. The germline V gene encodes CDR1 SGDLS and CDR2 YYNGEE. The ends were cut back, 0 bases at V and 4 bases at J, with 4 bases in the middle. This CDR3 is 13 amino acids long. This CDR3 reads CASSVAINEKLFF. The CDR3 region has the DNA TGTGCCAGCAGCGTAGCTATTAATGAAAAACTGTTTTTT. The entire variable domain, with the rest obtained from reference TRBV9 and TRBJ1-4, is as follows: DSGVTQTPKHLITATGQRVTLRCSPRSGDLSVYWYQQSLDQGLQFLIQYYNGEERAKGNILERFSAQQFPDLHSELNLSSLELGDSALYFCASSVAINEKLFFGSGTQLSVL.

This clone was seen more than once but under ten times. This chain uses TRBV10-2 with TRBJ2-4; 7 bases agree with TRBD1. The CDR3 has 16 residues. J gave up 3 bases and V 3 bases, and 8 bases lay outside the gene matches. Per the germline V gene, CDR1 is WSHSY and CDR2 is SAAADI. The CDR3 reads CASSEGQDPYKNIQYF. DNA of the CDR3: TGCGCCAGCAGTGAAGGACAGGATCCTTACAAAAACATTCAGTACTTC.

The rearrangement links TRBV27 to TRBJ2-2, with D perhaps matching TRBD2 (6 bases). The CDR3 totals 19 residues. Trimming removed 3 bases at V and 5 bases at J, with 25 bases between. Germline V lookup: CDR1 MNHEY, CDR2 SMNVEV (reference sequence). CDR3 sequence reads: CASSFKPAGTWARTGELFF. The CDR3 DNA reads TGTGCCAGCAGTTTCAAACCGGCCGGGACTTGGGCCCGAACCGGGGAGCTGTTTTTT.

The chain is built from TRBV29-1 and TRBJ1-1; the D gene is possibly TRBD1 (6 bases). Trimming took 7 bases from V and 4 from J, leaving 25 bases between them. This CDR3 is 16 amino acids long. Looked up from germline, CDR1 is SQVTM and CDR2 is ANQGSEA. DNA for the CDR3: TGCAGCGCCCAAATGGTCACAGGGCAGTACGGCACTGAAGCTTTCTTT. Protein sequence: CSAQMVTGQYGTEAFF.

The rearrangement joins TRBV19 to TRBJ2-1; 9 positions agree with TRBD2. This CDR3 has 18 residues. V lost 1 base and J lost 0; bases outside the gene matches: 7. Germline-derived CDR1 and CDR2 are LNHDA and SQIVND (reference sequence). The DNA of the CDR3 is TGTGCCAGTAGTATAGGCCTTAGCGGGAGCGTCTCCTACAATGAGCAGTTCTTC. Translating it yields CASSIGLSGSVSYNEQFF. Full variable domain (missing parts from reference TRBV19 and TRBJ2-1): DGGITQSPKYLFRKEGQNVTLSCEQNLNHDAMYWYRQDPGQGLRLIYYSQIVNDFQKGDIAEGYSVSREKKESFPLTVTSAQKNPTAFYLCASSIGLSGSVSYNEQFFGPGTRLTVL.

This chain joins TRBV2 and TRBJ1-2; no reliable D call. V was clipped by 7 bases and J by 8 bases, with 20 bases between them. From germline, CDR1 is SNHLY and CDR2 FYNNEI. The CDR3 is 14 amino acids. The CDR3 DNA reads as TGTGCCAGCACCTTGACGTGGACGAGCGGCGGCTACACCTTC. The encoded protein is CASTLTWTSGGYTF.

The chain joins TRBV18 to TRBJ1-1; 7 positions match TRBD1. Germline CDR1 is KGHSH and CDR2 is LQKENI. The V and J ends lost 3 bases and 0 bases, in that order; junction bases with no gene match: 1. This CDR3 has 14 amino acids. Here the CDR3 reads CASSPGQLNTEAFF. CDR3 sequence (DNA): TGTGCCAGCTCACCGGGACAGCTGAACACTGAAGCTTTCTTT.

The J gene is TRBJ2-7, the V gene TRBV7-6; 8 bases match TRBD1. The ends lost 5 bases at V and 9 bases at J; junction bases unmatched: 9. The CDR3 loop spans 13 amino acids. CDR1 is SGHVS and CDR2 is FNYEAQ in the germline V gene. The CDR3 nucleotides read TGTGCCAGCAGCCAAGGACAGGGCCTAGGGCAGTACTTC. It is translated as CASSQGQGLGQYF.

The chain combines TRBV11-2 with TRBJ1-1; D unresolved. Germline CDR1 and CDR2: SGHAT and FQNNGV. The CDR3 sequence is 13 residues long. Between the trimmed V and J ends, which lost 1 base and 1 base, there was a span of 4 bases. The CDR3 protein is CASSLGPNTEAFF. In DNA form, the CDR3 reads TGTGCCAGCAGCTTAGGGCCGAACACTGAAGCTTTCTTT.

DNA for the CDR3: TGTGCCAGCAGCTTAGGTTCGGTCTTCAACACTGAAGCTTTCTTT. Encoded protein: CASSLGSVFNTEAFF. This chain joins TRBV7-8 and TRBJ1-1, with no clear D. This CDR3 comprises 15 residues. In germline, CDR1 is SGHVS, CDR2 FQNEAQ. V was cut by 1 base and J by 2 bases, with 11 bases left in between.

This clone was found once. This chain connects TRBV5-6 to TRBJ2-5, with TRBD1 matching over 12 bases. CDR1 and CDR2 from the germline V gene are SGHDT and YYEEEE. The CDR3 extends over 15 amino acids. V shed 2 bases and J 5 bases; nucleotides not matched to a gene: 4. Here the CDR3 reads CASSFGTGGAETQYF. Written as DNA, the CDR3 is TGTGCCAGCAGCTTCGGGACAGGGGGCGCGGAGACCCAGTACTTC. The full variable domain, in which reference TRBV5-6 and TRBJ2-5 provide the parts outside the CDR3, is DAGVTQSPTHLIKTRGQQVTLRCSPKSGHDTVSWYQQALGQGPQFIFQYYEEEERQRGNFPDRFSGHQFPNYSSELNVNALLLGDSALYLCASSFGTGGAETQYFGPGTRLLVL.

The rearrangement links TRBV14 to TRBJ2-2; 9 bases are shared with TRBD1. Germline CDR1 SGHDN, CDR2 FVKESK. The length of the CDR3 is 16 residues. V lost 6 bases and J lost 1; bases outside the gene matches: 6. The CDR3 loop is CASSPTGGVNTGELFF. For the CDR3, the DNA is TGTGCCAGCAGTCCGACAGGGGGGGTGAACACCGGGGAGCTGTTTTTT.